The clone carrying this T cell receptor (beta chain) showed up just once. Sequencing used immunoSEQ multiplex PCR; TCRdb keeps in-frame clones, though not all of them. The data hold hundreds of thousands of clones, with approximately 84% observed a single time. The sample belongs to a study of Ad26.COV2.S vaccination and SARS-CoV-2 variants. Treatment in this sample: some 20 received Ad26.COV2.S at low or high dose, single or two shots; 5 received placebo; per-sample allocation not given. Samples were taken on day 63 after the first vaccine or placebo injection. Between the trimmed V and J ends, which lost 2 bases and 2 bases, there was a span of 13 bases. CDR3 length: 15 amino acids. From germline, CDR1 is LNHDA and CDR2 SQIVND (reference sequence).

The sequences come from peripheral blood, collected in a trial of Ad26.COV2.S vaccine versus placebo. This TCR derives from a person aged 18-60 years who received the Ad26.COV2.S COVID-19 vaccine or a placebo. The V gene is TRBV19, the J gene TRBJ2-7; possibly TRBD2 for D (6 bases). CDR3 amino acids: CASSIQGSGTYEQYF. The CDR3 DNA reads TGTGCCAGTAGTATACAGGGTAGCGGAACCTACGAGCAGTACTTC.